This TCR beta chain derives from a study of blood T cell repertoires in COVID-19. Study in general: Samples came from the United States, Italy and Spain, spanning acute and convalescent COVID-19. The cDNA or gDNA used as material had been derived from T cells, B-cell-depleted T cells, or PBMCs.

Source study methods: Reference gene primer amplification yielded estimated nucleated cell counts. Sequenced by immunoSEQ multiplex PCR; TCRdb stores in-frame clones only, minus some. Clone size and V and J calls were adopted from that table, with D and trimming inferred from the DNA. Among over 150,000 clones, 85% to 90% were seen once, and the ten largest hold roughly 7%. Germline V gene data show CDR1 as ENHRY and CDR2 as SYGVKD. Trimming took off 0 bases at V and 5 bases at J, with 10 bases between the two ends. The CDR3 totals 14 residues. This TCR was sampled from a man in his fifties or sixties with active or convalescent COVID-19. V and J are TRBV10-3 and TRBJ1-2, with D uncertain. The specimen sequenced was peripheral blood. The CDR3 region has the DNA TGTGCCATCAGTGAGTCGACTGTCGCATATGGCTACACCTTC. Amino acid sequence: CAISESTVAYGYTF.